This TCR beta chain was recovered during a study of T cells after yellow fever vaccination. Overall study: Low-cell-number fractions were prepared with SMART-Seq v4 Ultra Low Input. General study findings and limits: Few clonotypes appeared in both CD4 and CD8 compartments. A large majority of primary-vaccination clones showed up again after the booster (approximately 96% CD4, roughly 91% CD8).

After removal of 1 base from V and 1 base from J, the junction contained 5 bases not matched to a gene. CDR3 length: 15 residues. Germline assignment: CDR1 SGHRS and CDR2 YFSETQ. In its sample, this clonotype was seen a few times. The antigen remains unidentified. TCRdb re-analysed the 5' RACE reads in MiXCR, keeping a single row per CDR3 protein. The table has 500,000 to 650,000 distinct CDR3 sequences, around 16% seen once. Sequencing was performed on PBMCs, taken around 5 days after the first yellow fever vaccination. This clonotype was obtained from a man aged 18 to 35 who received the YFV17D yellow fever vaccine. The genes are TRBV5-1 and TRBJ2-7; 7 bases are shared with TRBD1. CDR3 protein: CASSLRDSFSYEQYF. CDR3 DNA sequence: TGCGCCAGCAGCTTGCGGGACAGTTTTTCCTACGAGCAGTACTTC.